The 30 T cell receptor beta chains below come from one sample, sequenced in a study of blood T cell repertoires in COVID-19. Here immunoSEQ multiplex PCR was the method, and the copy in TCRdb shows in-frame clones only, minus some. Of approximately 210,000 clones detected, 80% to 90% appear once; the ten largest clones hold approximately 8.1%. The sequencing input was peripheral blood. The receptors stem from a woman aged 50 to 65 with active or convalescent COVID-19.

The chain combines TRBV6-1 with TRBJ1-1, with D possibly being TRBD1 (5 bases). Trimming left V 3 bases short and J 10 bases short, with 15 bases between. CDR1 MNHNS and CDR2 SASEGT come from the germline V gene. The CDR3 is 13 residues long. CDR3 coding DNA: TGTGCCAGCAGTGAGGGACCGGGACTCGCAGCTTTCTTT. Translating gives CASSEGPGLAAFF.

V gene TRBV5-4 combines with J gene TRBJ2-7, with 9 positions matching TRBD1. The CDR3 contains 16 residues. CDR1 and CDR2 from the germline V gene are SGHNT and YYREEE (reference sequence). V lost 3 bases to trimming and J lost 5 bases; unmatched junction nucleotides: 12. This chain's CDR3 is CASSSPRGTGHNEQYF. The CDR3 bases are TGTGCCAGCAGCTCCCCGAGGGGGACAGGGCACAACGAGCAGTACTTC.

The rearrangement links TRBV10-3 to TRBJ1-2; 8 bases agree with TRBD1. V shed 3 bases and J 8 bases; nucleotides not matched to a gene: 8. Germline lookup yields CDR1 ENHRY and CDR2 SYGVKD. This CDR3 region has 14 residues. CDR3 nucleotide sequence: TGTGCCATCAGTGAAGCGCAGGGGGCGGGCGGCTACACCTTC. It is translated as CAISEAQGAGGYTF.

CDR3 sequence reads: CASSTRQGSTEAFF. CDR3 DNA sequence: TGTGCCAGCAGTACAAGACAGGGCTCCACTGAAGCTTTCTTT. The chain recombines TRBV28 with TRBJ1-1, with TRBD1 matching 7 bases. CDR3 length: 14 amino acids. V dropped 5 bases and J dropped 4; count of bases not matched to a gene: 7. In germline, CDR1 is MDHEN, CDR2 SYDVKM.

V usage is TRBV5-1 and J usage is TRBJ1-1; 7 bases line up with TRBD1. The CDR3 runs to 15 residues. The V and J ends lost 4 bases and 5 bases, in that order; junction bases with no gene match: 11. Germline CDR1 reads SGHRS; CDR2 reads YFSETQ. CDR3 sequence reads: CASSLGGQRRTEAFF. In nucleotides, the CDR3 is TGCGCCAGCAGCCTAGGGGGCCAGCGGCGGACTGAAGCTTTCTTT.

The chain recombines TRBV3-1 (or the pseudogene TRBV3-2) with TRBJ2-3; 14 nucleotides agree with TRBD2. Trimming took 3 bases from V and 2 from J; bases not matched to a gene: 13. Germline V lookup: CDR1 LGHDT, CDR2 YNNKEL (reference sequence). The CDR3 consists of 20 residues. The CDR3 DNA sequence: TGTGCCAGCAGCCAGACCGCAGGGACTAGCGGGGGCGGCGCCACAGATACGCAGTATTTT. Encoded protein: CASSQTAGTSGGGATDTQYF.

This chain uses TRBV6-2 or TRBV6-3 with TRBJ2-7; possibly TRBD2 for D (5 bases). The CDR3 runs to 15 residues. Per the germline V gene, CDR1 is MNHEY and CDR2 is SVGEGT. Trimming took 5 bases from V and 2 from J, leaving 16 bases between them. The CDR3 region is CASSNSPDGTYEQYF. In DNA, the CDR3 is TGTGCCAGCAGTAATTCACCCGACGGGACCTACGAGCAGTACTTC.

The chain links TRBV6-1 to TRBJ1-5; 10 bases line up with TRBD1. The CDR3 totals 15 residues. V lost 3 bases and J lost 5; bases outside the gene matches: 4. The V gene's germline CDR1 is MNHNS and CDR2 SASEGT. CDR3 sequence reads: CASSDGQGDYQPQHF. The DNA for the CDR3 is TGTGCCAGCAGTGACGGACAGGGGGATTATCAGCCCCAGCATTTT.

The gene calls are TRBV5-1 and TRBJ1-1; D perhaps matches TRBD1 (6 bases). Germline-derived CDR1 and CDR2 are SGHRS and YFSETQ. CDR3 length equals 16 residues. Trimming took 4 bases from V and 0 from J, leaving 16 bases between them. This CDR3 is CASSTGSRTMNTEAFF. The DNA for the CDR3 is TGCGCCAGCAGCACAGGGAGCCGAACCATGAACACTGAAGCTTTCTTT.

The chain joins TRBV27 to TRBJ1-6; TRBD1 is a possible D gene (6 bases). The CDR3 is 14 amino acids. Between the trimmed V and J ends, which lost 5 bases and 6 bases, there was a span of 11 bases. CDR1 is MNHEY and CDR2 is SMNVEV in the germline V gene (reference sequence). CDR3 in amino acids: CASSLQGTNSPLHF. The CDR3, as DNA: TGTGCCAGCAGTCTTCAGGGGACTAATTCACCCCTCCACTTT.

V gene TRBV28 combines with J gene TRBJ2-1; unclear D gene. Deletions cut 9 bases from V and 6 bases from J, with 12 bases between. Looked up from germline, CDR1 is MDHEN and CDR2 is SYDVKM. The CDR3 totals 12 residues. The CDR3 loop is CASSRVLNEQFF. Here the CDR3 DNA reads TGTGCCAGTTCACGGGTCCTCAATGAGCAGTTCTTC.

CDR3 sequence reads: CASSLLGQGNTIYF. The CDR3 DNA follows: TGTGCCAGCAGTTTGCTAGGACAGGGAAACACCATATATTTT. V and J are TRBV28 and TRBJ1-3; possible D gene TRBD1, 6 bases. The CDR3 spans 14 residues. V was shortened by 3 bases and J by 4 bases, with 10 bases between the two germline ends. Germline loops: CDR1 MDHEN, CDR2 SYDVKM.

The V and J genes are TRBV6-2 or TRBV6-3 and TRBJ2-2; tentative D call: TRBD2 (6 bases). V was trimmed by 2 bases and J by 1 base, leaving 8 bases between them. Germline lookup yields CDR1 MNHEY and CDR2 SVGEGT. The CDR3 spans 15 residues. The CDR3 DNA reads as TGTGCCAGCAGTTACGGACTAAAGAACACCGGGGAGCTGTTTTTT. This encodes CASSYGLKNTGELFF.

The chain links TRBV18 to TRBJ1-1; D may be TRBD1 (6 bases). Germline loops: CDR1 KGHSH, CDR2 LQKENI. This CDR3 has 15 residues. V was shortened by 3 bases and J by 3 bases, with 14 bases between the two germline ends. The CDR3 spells CASSPIQGFDTEAFF. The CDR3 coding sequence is TGTGCCAGCTCACCCATACAGGGTTTTGACACTGAAGCTTTCTTT.

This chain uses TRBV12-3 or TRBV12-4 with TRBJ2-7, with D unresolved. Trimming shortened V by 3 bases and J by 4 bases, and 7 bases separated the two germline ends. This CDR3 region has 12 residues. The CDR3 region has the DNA TGTGCCAGCAGTTTTACAGCTTACGAGCAGTACTTC. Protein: CASSFTAYEQYF.

The CDR3 nucleotides are TGTGCCAGCAGCTTAGGCGGAACTTACAATGAGCAGTTCTTC. Its protein product is CASSLGGTYNEQFF. The chain recombines TRBV11-2 with TRBJ2-1; D ambiguous. The CDR3 runs 14 residues. V was pared by 1 base and J by 4 bases, with 8 bases between. Per germline, CDR1 SGHAT and CDR2 FQNNGV.

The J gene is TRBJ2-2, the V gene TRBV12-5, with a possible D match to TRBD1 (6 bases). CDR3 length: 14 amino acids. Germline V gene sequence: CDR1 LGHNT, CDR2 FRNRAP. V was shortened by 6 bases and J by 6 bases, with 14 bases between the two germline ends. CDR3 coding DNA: TGTGCTAGTGGCCCACCCCCAGGGGCCGGGGAGCTGTTTTTT. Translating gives CASGPPPGAGELFF.

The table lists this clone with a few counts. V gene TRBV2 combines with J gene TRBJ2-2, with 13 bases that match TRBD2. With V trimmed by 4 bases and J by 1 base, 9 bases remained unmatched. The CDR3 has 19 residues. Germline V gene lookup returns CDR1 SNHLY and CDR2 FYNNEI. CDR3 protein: CASSGHGLAGVMNTGELFF. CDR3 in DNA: TGTGCCAGCAGTGGCCACGGACTAGCGGGAGTTATGAACACCGGGGAGCTGTTTTTT.

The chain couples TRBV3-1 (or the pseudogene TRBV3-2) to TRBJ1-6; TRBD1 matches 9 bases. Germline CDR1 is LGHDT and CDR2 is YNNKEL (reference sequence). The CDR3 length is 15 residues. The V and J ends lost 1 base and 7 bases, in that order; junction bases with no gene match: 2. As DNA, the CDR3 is TGTGCCAGCAGCCAAGGAACAGGGGGCAATTCACCCCTCCACTTT. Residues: CASSQGTGGNSPLHF.

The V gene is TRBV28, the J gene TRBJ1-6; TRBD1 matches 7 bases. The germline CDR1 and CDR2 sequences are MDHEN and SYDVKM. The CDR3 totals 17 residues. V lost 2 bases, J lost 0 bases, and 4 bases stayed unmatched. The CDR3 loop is CASSLRTGSSYNSPLHF. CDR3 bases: TGTGCCAGCAGTTTACGGACAGGAAGCTCCTATAATTCACCCCTCCACTTT.

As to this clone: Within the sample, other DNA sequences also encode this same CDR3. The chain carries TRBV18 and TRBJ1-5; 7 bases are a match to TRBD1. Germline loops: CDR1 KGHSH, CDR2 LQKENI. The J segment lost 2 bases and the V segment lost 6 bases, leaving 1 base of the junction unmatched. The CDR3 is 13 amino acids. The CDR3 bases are TGTGCCAGCTCGCAGGGGGGCAATCAGCCCCAGCATTTT. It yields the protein CASSQGGNQPQHF.

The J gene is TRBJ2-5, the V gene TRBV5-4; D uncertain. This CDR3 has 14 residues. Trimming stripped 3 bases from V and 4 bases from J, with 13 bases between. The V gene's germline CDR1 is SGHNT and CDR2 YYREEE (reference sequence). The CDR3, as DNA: TGTGCCAGCAGCTATAGACGGGTTGGAGAGACCCAGTACTTC. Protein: CASSYRRVGETQYF.

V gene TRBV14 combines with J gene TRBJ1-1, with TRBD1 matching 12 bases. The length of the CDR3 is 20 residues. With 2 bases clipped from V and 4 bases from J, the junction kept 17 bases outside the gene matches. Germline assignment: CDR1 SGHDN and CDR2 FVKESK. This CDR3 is CASSQLKPGQGAFQVTEAFF. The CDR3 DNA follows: TGTGCCAGCAGCCAACTTAAACCGGGACAGGGGGCGTTCCAGGTCACTGAAGCTTTCTTT.

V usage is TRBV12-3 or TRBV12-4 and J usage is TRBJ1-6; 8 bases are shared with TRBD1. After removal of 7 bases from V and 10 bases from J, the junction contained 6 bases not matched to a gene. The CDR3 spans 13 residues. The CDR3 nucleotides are TGTGCCAGCAATCAGGGGGCATTCTCACCCCTCCACTTT. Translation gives CASNQGAFSPLHF.

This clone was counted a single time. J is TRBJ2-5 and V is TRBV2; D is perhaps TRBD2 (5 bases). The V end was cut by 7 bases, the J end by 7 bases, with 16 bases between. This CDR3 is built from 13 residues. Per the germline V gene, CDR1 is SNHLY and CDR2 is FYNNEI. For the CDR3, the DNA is TGTGCCAGCAAAGAAGGACTTACCGGGACCCAGTACTTC. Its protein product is CASKEGLTGTQYF.

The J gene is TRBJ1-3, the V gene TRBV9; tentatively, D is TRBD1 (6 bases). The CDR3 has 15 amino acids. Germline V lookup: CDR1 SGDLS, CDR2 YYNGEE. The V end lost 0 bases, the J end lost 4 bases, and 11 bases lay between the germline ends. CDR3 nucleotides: TGTGCCAGCAGCGTAGGTCAGGGACAAGGAAACACCATATATTTT. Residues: CASSVGQGQGNTIYF.

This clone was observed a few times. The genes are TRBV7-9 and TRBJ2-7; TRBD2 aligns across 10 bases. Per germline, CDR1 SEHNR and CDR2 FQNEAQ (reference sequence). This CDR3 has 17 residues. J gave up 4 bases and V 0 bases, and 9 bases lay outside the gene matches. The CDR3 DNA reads TGTGCCAGCAGCTTAGCGAGAAGCGGGAGGGCCGGGTACGAGCAGTACTTC. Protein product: CASSLARSGRAGYEQYF.

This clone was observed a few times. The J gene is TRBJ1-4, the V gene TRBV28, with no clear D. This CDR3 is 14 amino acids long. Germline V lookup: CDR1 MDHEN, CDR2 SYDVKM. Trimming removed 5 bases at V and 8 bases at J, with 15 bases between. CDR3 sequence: CASSPPPGREKLFF. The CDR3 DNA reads TGTGCCAGCAGTCCCCCGCCGGGAAGGGAAAAACTGTTTTTT.

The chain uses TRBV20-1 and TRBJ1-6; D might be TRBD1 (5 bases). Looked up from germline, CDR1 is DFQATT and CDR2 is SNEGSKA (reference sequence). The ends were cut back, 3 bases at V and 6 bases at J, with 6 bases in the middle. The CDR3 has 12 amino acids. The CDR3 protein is CSASQGNSPLHF. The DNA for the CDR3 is TGCAGTGCTAGTCAGGGTAATTCACCCCTCCACTTT.

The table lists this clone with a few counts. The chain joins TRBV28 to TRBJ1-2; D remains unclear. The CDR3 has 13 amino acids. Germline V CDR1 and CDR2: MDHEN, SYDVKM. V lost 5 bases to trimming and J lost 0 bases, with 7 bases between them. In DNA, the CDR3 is TGTGCCAGCAGTCCCGGAGCTAACTATGGCTACACCTTC. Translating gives CASSPGANYGYTF.